This section outlines one T cell receptor (beta chain) sequence together with its context. CDR3 length: 20 amino acids. Trimming at V came to 3 bases and at J to 0 bases, leaving 8 bases not matched to a gene. CDR1 is KGHDR and CDR2 is SFDVKD in the germline V gene. These data come from a study of blood T cell repertoires in COVID-19. The assay was immunoSEQ multiplex PCR, and TCRdb's table has in-frame clones only and misses some. Among under 500,000 clones listed, around 90% were seen once. Participants, roughly 18 to 89 years old, spanned under 25 US areas. J is TRBJ2-1 and V is TRBV24-1, with 15 bases fitting TRBD2. The source is a woman between 18 and 29 years old with acute COVID-19. Material for sequencing was PBMCs or T cells enriched from blood (not recorded which). CDR3 sequence reads: CATSDTGTSGRPSSYNEQFF. The DNA for the CDR3 is TGTGCCACCAGTGATACCGGGACTAGCGGGAGGCCGAGCTCCTACAATGAGCAGTTCTTC.